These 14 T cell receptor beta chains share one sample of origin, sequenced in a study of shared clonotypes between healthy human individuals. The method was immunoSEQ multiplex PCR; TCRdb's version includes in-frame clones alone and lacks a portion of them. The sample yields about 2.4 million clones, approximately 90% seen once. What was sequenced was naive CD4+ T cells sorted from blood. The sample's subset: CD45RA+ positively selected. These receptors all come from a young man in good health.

CDR3 sequence (DNA): TGTGCCAGCAGTGCCCTAGCGACAACGAACACCGGGGAGCTGTTTTTT. Protein: CASSALATTNTGELFF. The V call is TRBV27, the J call TRBJ2-2; the D gene is possibly TRBD2 (6 bases). The V gene's germline CDR1 is MNHEY and CDR2 SMNVEV (reference sequence). V was clipped by 5 bases and J by 0 bases, with 13 bases between them. This CDR3 is 16 amino acids long.

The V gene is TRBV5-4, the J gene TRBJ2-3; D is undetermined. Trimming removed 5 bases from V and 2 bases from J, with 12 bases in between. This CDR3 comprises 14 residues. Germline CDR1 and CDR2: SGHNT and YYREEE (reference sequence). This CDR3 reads CASRVTVTTDTQYF. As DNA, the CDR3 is TGTGCCAGCAGGGTGACCGTAACCACAGATACGCAGTATTTT.

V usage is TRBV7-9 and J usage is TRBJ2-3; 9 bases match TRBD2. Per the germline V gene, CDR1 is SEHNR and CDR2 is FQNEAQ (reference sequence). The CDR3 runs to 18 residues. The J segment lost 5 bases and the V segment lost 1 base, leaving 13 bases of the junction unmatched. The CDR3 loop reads CASSLVFGGGRAGDTQYF. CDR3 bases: TGTGCCAGCAGCTTAGTTTTCGGCGGCGGGAGGGCCGGAGATACGCAGTATTTT.

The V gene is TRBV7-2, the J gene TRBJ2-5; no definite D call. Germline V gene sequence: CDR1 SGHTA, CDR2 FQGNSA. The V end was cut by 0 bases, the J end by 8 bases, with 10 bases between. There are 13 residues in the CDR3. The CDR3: CASSLAPDGTQYF. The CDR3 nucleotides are TGTGCCAGCAGCTTAGCGCCAGACGGTACCCAGTACTTC.

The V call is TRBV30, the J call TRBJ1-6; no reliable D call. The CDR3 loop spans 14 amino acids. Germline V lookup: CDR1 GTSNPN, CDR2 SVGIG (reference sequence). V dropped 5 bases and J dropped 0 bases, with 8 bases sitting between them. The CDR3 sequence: CAWGGTSYNSPLHF. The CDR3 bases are TGTGCCTGGGGCGGTACCTCCTATAATTCACCCCTCCACTTT.

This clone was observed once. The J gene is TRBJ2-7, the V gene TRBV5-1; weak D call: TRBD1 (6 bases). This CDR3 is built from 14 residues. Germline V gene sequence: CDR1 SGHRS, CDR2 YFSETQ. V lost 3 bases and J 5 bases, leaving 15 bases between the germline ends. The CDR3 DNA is TGCGCCAGCAGCTCCTCCGGGACAACTAACGAGCAGTACTTC. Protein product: CASSSSGTTNEQYF.

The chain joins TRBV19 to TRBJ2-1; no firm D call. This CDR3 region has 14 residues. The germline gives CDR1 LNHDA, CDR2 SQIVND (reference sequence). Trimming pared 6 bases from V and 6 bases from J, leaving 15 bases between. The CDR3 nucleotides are TGTGCCAGTAGCCGACCTCCCCTGGGCAATGAGCAGTTCTTC. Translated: CASSRPPLGNEQFF.

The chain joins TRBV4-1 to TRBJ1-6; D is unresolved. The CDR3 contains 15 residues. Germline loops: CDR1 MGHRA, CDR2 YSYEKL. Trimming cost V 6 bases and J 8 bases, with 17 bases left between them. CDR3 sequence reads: CASRRTWAEHSPLHF. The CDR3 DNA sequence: TGCGCCAGCAGACGGACCTGGGCAGAGCATTCACCCCTCCACTTT.

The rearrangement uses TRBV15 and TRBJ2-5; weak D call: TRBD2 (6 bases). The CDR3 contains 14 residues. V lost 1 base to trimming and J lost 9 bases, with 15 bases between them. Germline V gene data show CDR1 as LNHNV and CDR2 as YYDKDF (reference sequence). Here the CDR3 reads CATSRAGTPVAQYF. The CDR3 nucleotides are TGTGCCACCAGCAGAGCCGGGACTCCTGTCGCCCAGTACTTC.

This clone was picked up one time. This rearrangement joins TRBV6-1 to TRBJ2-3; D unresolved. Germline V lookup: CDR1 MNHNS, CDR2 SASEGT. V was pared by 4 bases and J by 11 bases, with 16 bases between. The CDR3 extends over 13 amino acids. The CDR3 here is CASSGGKGLVQYF. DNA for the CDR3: TGTGCCAGCAGTGGCGGCAAAGGGTTGGTGCAGTATTTT.

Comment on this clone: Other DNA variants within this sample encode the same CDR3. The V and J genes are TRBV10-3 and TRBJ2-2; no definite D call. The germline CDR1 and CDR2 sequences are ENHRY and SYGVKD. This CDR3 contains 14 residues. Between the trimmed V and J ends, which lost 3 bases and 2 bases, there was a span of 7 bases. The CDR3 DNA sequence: TGTGCCATCAGTGAATGGGGTAACACCGGGGAGCTGTTTTTT. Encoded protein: CAISEWGNTGELFF.

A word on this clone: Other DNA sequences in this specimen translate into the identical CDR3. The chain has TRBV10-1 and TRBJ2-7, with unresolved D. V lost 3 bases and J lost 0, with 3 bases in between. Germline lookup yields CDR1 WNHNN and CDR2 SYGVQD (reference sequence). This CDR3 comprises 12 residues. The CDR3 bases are TGCGCCAGCAGTGACAGCTCCTACGAGCAGTACTTC. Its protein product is CASSDSSYEQYF.

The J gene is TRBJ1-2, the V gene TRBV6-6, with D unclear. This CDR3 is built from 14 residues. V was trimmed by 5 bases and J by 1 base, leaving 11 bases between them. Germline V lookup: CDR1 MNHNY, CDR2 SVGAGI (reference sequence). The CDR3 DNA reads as TGTGCCAGCAGTAACGGACGGGTTAACTATGGCTACACCTTC. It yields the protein CASSNGRVNYGYTF.

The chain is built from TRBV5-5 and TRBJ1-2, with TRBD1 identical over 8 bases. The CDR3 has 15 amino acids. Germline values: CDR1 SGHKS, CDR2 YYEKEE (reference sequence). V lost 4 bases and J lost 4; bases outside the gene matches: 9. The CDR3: CASSTSRQGSYGYTF. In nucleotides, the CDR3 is TGTGCCAGCAGCACCTCGAGACAGGGGTCCTATGGCTACACCTTC. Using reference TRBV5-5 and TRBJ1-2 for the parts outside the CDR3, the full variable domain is DAGVTQSPTHLIKTRGQQVTLRCSPISGHKSVSWYQQVLGQGPQFIFQYYEKEERGRGNFPDRFSARQFPNYSSELNVNALLLGDSALYLCASSTSRQGSYGYTFGSGTRLTVV.